The next 31 T cell receptor beta chains were all read from a single sample in a study of T cells expressing NK-cell markers. TCRdb reprocessed the 5' RACE reads, keeping one entry per CDR3 protein, no DNA. This sample's clone table lists about 540,000 distinct CDR3 sequences. Specimen: blood T cells: a sorted CD56 or NKG2C T cell subset, CD4+ or CD8+ T cells, or bulk PBMC T cells (not recorded which). The receptors come from a man aged 18-30 years in good health.

The rearrangement links TRBV21-1 to TRBJ1-1; TCRdb selects TRBD1, and the lack of DNA leaves this call unchecked. TRBV21-1 is a documented pseudogene. The CDR3 is 14 residues long. The CDR3 spells CASPKLGGRTEAFF.

The chain recombines TRBV6-2 or TRBV6-3 with TRBJ2-7. Germline values: CDR1 MNHEY, CDR2 SVGEGT. The CDR3 spans 15 residues. CDR3 sequence: CASSSWSGVPYEQYF.

V and J are TRBV18 and TRBJ1-6. In germline, CDR1 is KGHSH, CDR2 LQKENI. CDR3 length equals 14 residues. The CDR3 reads CASAPGADNSPLHF.

The rearrangement links TRBV7-9 to TRBJ2-1; lacking DNA, the TRBD1 call made by TCRdb goes unchecked. CDR1 is SEHNR, CDR2 FQNEAQ, per germline (reference sequence). This CDR3 spans 15 amino acids. The CDR3 sequence is CASSLWGEGGNEQFF.

V is TRBV7-9 and J is TRBJ1-1. CDR1 SEHNR and CDR2 FQNEAQ come from the germline V gene (reference sequence). The CDR3 is made up of 14 amino acids. CDR3 in amino acids: CAGSFNTAGAEAFF.

Here the CDR3 reads CASSLVGGATYNEQFF. This chain links TRBV7-9 with TRBJ2-1. The CDR3 covers 16 residues. Germline V gene sequence: CDR1 SEHNR, CDR2 FQNEAQ (reference sequence).

The J gene is TRBJ1-5, the V gene TRBV20-1. The CDR3 has 14 amino acids. Per the germline V gene, CDR1 is DFQATT and CDR2 is SNEGSKA (reference sequence). Here the CDR3 reads CSARLGDSNQPQHF.

This chain uses TRBV15 with TRBJ1-4. The CDR3 length is 12 residues. From germline, CDR1 is LNHNV and CDR2 YYDKDF (reference sequence). CDR3 sequence: CATSIRNEKLFF.

The chain uses TRBV5-4 and TRBJ2-3; the TCRdb D gene call, TRBD2, has no DNA to confirm it. This CDR3 has 16 residues. From germline, CDR1 is SGHNT and CDR2 YYREEE (reference sequence). CDR3 region: CASSLGVSLGTDTQYF.

V and J are TRBV20-1 and TRBJ2-1; checking the TCRdb D call of TRBD2 is not possible without DNA. The germline V gene has CDR1 DFQATT and CDR2 SNEGSKA (reference sequence). CDR3 length: 15 residues. CDR3 loop: CSAPDGGRVNNEQFF.

The chain employs TRBV20-1 and TRBJ1-4; no DNA is available, so the TRBD1 call from TCRdb remains unchecked. Germline V gene sequence: CDR1 DFQATT, CDR2 SNEGSKA (reference sequence). The CDR3 loop spans 13 amino acids. The CDR3 here is CSAPGRANEKLFF.

This chain links TRBV3-1 with TRBJ2-7. Germline V CDR1 and CDR2: LGHDT, YNNKEL (reference sequence). The length of the CDR3 is 15 residues. The CDR3 protein is CASSRNRDASYEQYF.

The J gene is TRBJ2-5, the V gene TRBV15; TCRdb designates TRBD1, a call that cannot be tested without DNA. The CDR3 extends over 14 amino acids. The germline gives CDR1 LNHNV, CDR2 YYDKDF (reference sequence). The CDR3 loop is CATTPRGPQETQYF.

This chain joins TRBV5-5 and TRBJ1-2; TCRdb's D gene call, TRBD1, goes unchecked for lack of DNA. CDR1 SGHKS and CDR2 YYEKEE come from the germline V gene (reference sequence). The CDR3 totals 12 residues. CDR3 protein: CASRAGRGGYTF.

The V and J genes are TRBV6-5 and TRBJ2-6. The CDR3 covers 14 residues. Looked up from germline, CDR1 is MNHEY and CDR2 is SVGAGI. The CDR3 is CASSYSRAANVLTF.

This chain joins TRBV12-3 or TRBV12-4 and TRBJ1-2; TCRdb designates TRBD1, a call that cannot be tested without DNA. The CDR3 has 14 amino acids. The CDR3 here is CASTTSGAGYGYTF.

V usage is TRBV11-2 and J usage is TRBJ1-2; TCRdb's D call, TRBD1, is unchecked because there is no DNA. Germline V gene sequence: CDR1 SGHAT, CDR2 FQNNGV. The CDR3 spans 17 residues. CDR3 in amino acids: CASSSPRRDRTNYGYTF.

The chain combines TRBV5-1 with TRBJ2-5; TCRdb picks TRBD2, but there is no DNA to check that call. Germline CDR1 is SGHRS and CDR2 is YFSETQ. The CDR3 loop spans 15 amino acids. The CDR3 spells CASSWGTSGKETQYF.

The CDR3: CASSQASPPGIAIEQFF. The chain carries TRBV4-2 and TRBJ2-1; TCRdb indicates TRBD1, and absent DNA this call remains unverified. This CDR3 region has 17 residues. The germline V gene encodes CDR1 LGHNA and CDR2 YNFKEQ.

The V and J genes are TRBV12-3 or TRBV12-4 and TRBJ2-3; the TCRdb call, TRBD1, lacks DNA for checking. CDR3 length: 16 amino acids. This CDR3 is CASSMGDRVFRDTQYF.

The rearrangement links TRBV7-9 to TRBJ2-2. The CDR3 loop spans 16 amino acids. The germline gives CDR1 SEHNR, CDR2 FQNEAQ (reference sequence). The CDR3 loop is CASSLVGISGTGELFF.

The J gene is TRBJ1-1, the V gene TRBV7-3; with no DNA, the TCRdb D assignment of TRBD1 cannot be verified. Germline V gene sequence: CDR1 SGHTA, CDR2 FQGTGA. There are 14 residues in the CDR3. The CDR3 sequence is CASSLQGSWAEAFF.

This rearrangement joins TRBV20-1 to TRBJ2-1; without DNA, the TCRdb call of TRBD2 cannot be checked. Germline CDR1 is DFQATT and CDR2 is SNEGSKA (reference sequence). The CDR3 is 17 amino acids. The CDR3 protein is CSARGPPGLADYNEQFF.

This sequence joins TRBV28 and TRBJ2-7; TCRdb returns TRBD2, unconfirmable since there is no DNA. This CDR3 has 13 amino acids. In germline, CDR1 is MDHEN, CDR2 SYDVKM. The CDR3 sequence is CASRGLKNYEQYF.

CDR3 sequence: CSVEGDISYEQYF. The genes are TRBV29-1 and TRBJ2-7. CDR3 length equals 13 residues. Germline CDR1 and CDR2: SQVTM and ANQGSEA.

The V gene is TRBV18, the J gene TRBJ1-1; TCRdb's assignment of TRBD1 cannot be checked, as there is no DNA. CDR3 size: 13 residues. Germline CDR1 and CDR2: KGHSH and LQKENI. The CDR3 is CASSPDAGGEAFF.

CDR3 region: CASSEAGTSGYEQYF. The chain links TRBV5-1 to TRBJ2-7; TCRdb returns TRBD2, unconfirmable since there is no DNA. Looked up from germline, CDR1 is SGHRS and CDR2 is YFSETQ. The CDR3 extends over 15 amino acids.

The chain links TRBV5-1 to TRBJ2-5; TCRdb names TRBD2, which stays unverified in the absence of DNA. Germline CDR1 SGHRS, CDR2 YFSETQ. The CDR3 sequence is 14 residues long. CDR3 sequence: CASSLSSGSETQYF.

The V and J genes are TRBV24-1 and TRBJ2-2; the D call from TCRdb, TRBD2, cannot be confirmed without DNA. The length of the CDR3 is 15 residues. CDR1 is KGHDR, CDR2 SFDVKD, per germline. The CDR3 sequence is CATSLGLAATGELFF.

The chain combines TRBV5-1 with TRBJ1-1; absent DNA, TCRdb's TRBD1 call cannot be checked. Per germline, CDR1 SGHRS and CDR2 YFSETQ. The CDR3 extends over 13 amino acids. CDR3 loop: CASSGQLNTEAFF.

The chain recombines TRBV29-1 with TRBJ2-1. This CDR3 has 13 residues. In germline, CDR1 is SQVTM, CDR2 ANQGSEA. CDR3 in amino acids: CSVAGRAHNEQFF.